This passage covers 10 T cell receptor beta chains from one sample sequenced in a study of T cells after yellow fever vaccination. TCRdb itself ran the 5' RACE reads through MiXCR, one entry per CDR3 protein. The profile shows hundreds of thousands of distinct CDR3 sequences, about 8.7% of them singletons. Sample: PBMCs, taken on the day of the first yellow fever vaccination. The receptors derive from a man younger than 30 who received the YFV17D yellow fever vaccine.

This clonotype was detected a few times. This chain links TRBV10-2 with TRBJ2-5, with 7 nucleotides matching TRBD1. The CDR3 length is 12 residues. CDR1 and CDR2 (germline): WSHSY, SAAADI. V gave up 7 bases and J gave up 5 bases; unmatched junction bases: 4. CDR3 sequence reads: CASNAGGETQYF. CDR3 in DNA: TGCGCCAGCAACGCAGGGGGTGAGACCCAGTACTTC.

There are a few counts of this clonotype. The gene calls are TRBV4-2 and TRBJ2-5; D is possibly TRBD2 (6 bases). Germline CDR1 and CDR2: LGHNA and YNFKEQ. This CDR3 has 13 residues. V lost 4 bases, J lost 2 bases, and 8 bases lay in between. CDR3 sequence (DNA): TGTGCCAGCAGCCCTAGCGTACAAGAGACCCAGTACTTC. Protein product: CASSPSVQETQYF.

This clonotype was counted many times. The chain has TRBV18 and TRBJ2-3; 10 nucleotides match TRBD2. Germline V CDR1 and CDR2: KGHSH, LQKENI. The CDR3 runs 16 residues. After removal of 0 bases from V and 2 bases from J, the junction contained 2 bases not matched to a gene. The CDR3 DNA reads TGTGCCAGCTCACCACCGCTAGCGGGGGTCACAGATACGCAGTATTTT. Translated: CASSPPLAGVTDTQYF.

In its sample, this clonotype was seen a few times. The rearrangement uses TRBV11-2 and TRBJ1-2; D gene ambiguous. The CDR3 totals 15 residues. Germline CDR1 and CDR2: SGHAT and FQNNGV. Trimming stripped 4 bases from V and 2 bases from J, with 14 bases between. The CDR3 region is CASSSVRHPNYGYTF. CDR3 DNA: TGTGCCAGCAGCTCGGTTAGGCACCCAAACTATGGCTACACCTTC.

This clonotype was seen ten or more times. The J gene is TRBJ1-1, the V gene TRBV7-9, with D unresolved. The V end was cut by 2 bases, the J end by 2 bases, with 9 bases between. This CDR3 region has 14 residues. Germline V lookup: CDR1 SEHNR, CDR2 FQNEAQ (reference sequence). The chain's CDR3 is CASSLSGVNTEAFF. The CDR3 DNA follows: TGTGCCAGCAGCTTATCGGGTGTCAACACTGAAGCTTTCTTT.

This clonotype appeared a few times. V gene TRBV7-2 combines with J gene TRBJ1-1, with TRBD1 as a possible D gene (5 bases). The germline CDR1 and CDR2 sequences are SGHTA and FQGNSA. The CDR3 loop spans 15 amino acids. Between the trimmed V and J ends, which lost 6 bases and 0 bases, there was a span of 14 bases. In nucleotides, the CDR3 is TGTGCCAGCAGATTGACGGGGACGGTGAACACTGAAGCTTTCTTT. Amino acids: CASRLTGTVNTEAFF.

This clonotype was seen a handful of times. The chain recombines TRBV28 with TRBJ1-1; no firm D call. The CDR3 runs to 14 residues. Germline V lookup: CDR1 MDHEN, CDR2 SYDVKM. Trimming removed 3 bases at V and 0 bases at J, with 8 bases between. The CDR3 sequence: CASSLGSMNTEAFF. The CDR3 nucleotides are TGTGCCAGCAGTTTGGGCAGTATGAACACTGAAGCTTTCTTT.

The chain couples TRBV7-9 to TRBJ2-1; 9 bases are shared with TRBD2. The CDR3 length is 16 residues. The V gene end was trimmed by 1 base and the J gene end by 6 bases; junction bases not matched to a gene: 7. The V gene's germline CDR1 is SEHNR and CDR2 FQNEAQ (reference sequence). The CDR3 sequence is CASSLVGTSFGNEQFF. In DNA, the CDR3 is TGTGCCAGCAGCTTAGTAGGGACTAGCTTCGGCAATGAGCAGTTCTTC.

This clonotype has at least ten counts. The rearrangement joins TRBV7-9 to TRBJ2-7, with TRBD2 as a possible D gene (6 bases). This CDR3 is built from 14 residues. Germline loops: CDR1 SEHNR, CDR2 FQNEAQ (reference sequence). Trimming took off 2 bases at V and 4 bases at J, with 12 bases between the two ends. The CDR3 DNA reads TGTGCCAGCAGCTTATCAGGGAGGTCGTACGAGCAGTACTTC. The encoded protein is CASSLSGRSYEQYF.

This clonotype was observed at least ten times. V and J are TRBV29-1 and TRBJ2-2; D perhaps matches TRBD1 (6 bases). There are 13 residues in the CDR3. Trimming took off 6 bases at V and 2 bases at J, with 10 bases between the two ends. The germline V gene encodes CDR1 SQVTM and CDR2 ANQGSEA. In nucleotides, the CDR3 is TGCAGCGTCGCAGGGGACAACACCGGGGAGCTGTTTTTT. Protein product: CSVAGDNTGELFF.